This T cell receptor (beta chain) was documented in a study of blood T cell repertoires in COVID-19. TCRdb keeps only in-frame clones here, not all; method: immunoSEQ multiplex PCR. Altogether 350,000 to 400,000 clones are present, more than 75% being singletons, with the ten largest covering about 2.1%. The V and J ends lost 1 base and 4 bases respectively, with 14 bases between them. CDR1 and CDR2 from the germline V gene are SGDLS and YYNGEE. CDR3 length: 15 residues. In this sample, this clone turned up once. The specimen sequenced was PBMCs or T cells enriched from blood (not recorded which). This TCR was recovered from a man aged 40-55 years in a cohort exposed to, infected with or recovered from COVID-19 (not recorded which). The chain carries TRBV9 and TRBJ1-1; TRBD1 is a possible D gene (6 bases). The CDR3 DNA sequence: TGTGCCAGCAGCGTATTAGCTTTAGGGGGCACTGAAGCTTTCTTT. Amino acid sequence: CASSVLALGGTEAFF.